The next 29 T cell receptor beta chains were all read from a single sample in a study of technical replicates of blood from a handful of donors. Sequencing used immunoSEQ multiplex PCR; TCRdb keeps in-frame clones, though not all of them. The sample carries tens of thousands of clones, around 90% recorded once. Sequenced: T cells isolated from PBMCs. All receptors come from a human donor in good health.

The chain links TRBV30 to TRBJ2-1; 10 nucleotides line up with TRBD2. CDR3 length: 15 amino acids. Germline CDR1 GTSNPN, CDR2 SVGIG (reference sequence). Germline trimming cut 4 bases from V and 7 bases from J; bases unmatched to any gene: 10. CDR3 sequence: CAWTASGGAMNEQFF. The DNA for the CDR3 is TGTGCCTGGACAGCAAGCGGGGGGGCGATGAATGAGCAGTTCTTC.

The gene calls are TRBV15 and TRBJ1-2, with 7 bases lining up with TRBD1. Germline V gene lookup returns CDR1 LNHNV and CDR2 YYDKDF (reference sequence). Trimming cost V 4 bases and J 2 bases; bases outside gene matches: 4. CDR3 length: 14 residues. The CDR3 DNA follows: TGTGCCACCAGCAAGGGGACAGAAAACTATGGCTACACCTTC. It codes for CATSKGTENYGYTF.

This chain uses TRBV6-5 with TRBJ1-5, with TRBD1 matching over 7 bases. There are 14 residues in the CDR3. V gave up 4 bases and J gave up 7 bases; unmatched junction bases: 7. In germline, CDR1 is MNHEY, CDR2 SVGAGI. CDR3 residues: CASSLRQGGQPQHF. CDR3 DNA sequence: TGTGCCAGCAGTTTGCGACAGGGAGGACAGCCCCAGCATTTT.

The CDR3 sequence is CASSTKGQSNQPQHF. CDR3 DNA: TGTGCCAGTAGTACCAAGGGACAGAGTAATCAGCCCCAGCATTTT. V is TRBV19 and J is TRBJ1-5; 7 bases are shared with TRBD1. The CDR3 covers 15 residues. The germline V gene encodes CDR1 LNHDA and CDR2 SQIVND (reference sequence). The V gene end was trimmed by 4 bases and the J gene end by 4 bases; junction bases not matched to a gene: 7. Supplemented by reference TRBV19 and TRBJ1-5, the full variable domain reads DGGITQSPKYLFRKEGQNVTLSCEQNLNHDAMYWYRQDPGQGLRLIYYSQIVNDFQKGDIAEGYSVSREKKESFPLTVTSAQKNPTAFYLCASSTKGQSNQPQHFGDGTRLSIL.

The chain joins TRBV4-1 to TRBJ1-3, with 9 bases identical to TRBD1. Germline V gene sequence: CDR1 MGHRA, CDR2 YSYEKL. V was clipped by 0 bases and J by 3 bases; unmatched bases: 0. This CDR3 has 15 residues. The CDR3 loop is CASSQEDRGGNTIYF. The CDR3 coding sequence is TGCGCCAGCAGCCAAGAGGACAGGGGTGGAAACACCATATATTTT.

The genes are TRBV7-8 and TRBJ2-2; D remains ambiguous. This CDR3 region has 17 residues. The V gene lost 3 bases and the J gene lost 5 bases, with 19 bases spanning the gap. Germline CDR1 SGHVS, CDR2 FQNEAQ. Here the CDR3 reads CASSLELGFTGTGELFF. CDR3 sequence (DNA): TGTGCCAGCAGCTTGGAGCTTGGGTTTACTGGGACCGGGGAGCTGTTTTTT.

This chain joins TRBV10-2 and TRBJ1-5; TRBD1 agrees at 10 bases. The CDR3 covers 16 residues. CDR1 and CDR2 (germline): WSHSY, SAAADI. The V segment lost 6 bases and the J segment 1 base; nucleotides outside the gene matches: 6. The CDR3 spells CASSRTGGGSNQPQHF. CDR3 coding DNA: TGCGCCAGCAGCAGGACAGGGGGTGGAAGCAATCAGCCCCAGCATTTT.

The CDR3, as DNA: TGTGCCAGCAGCTTTTCAGGGGATGCTACCTACGAGCAGTACTTC. Translating it yields CASSFSGDATYEQYF. The chain links TRBV5-8 to TRBJ2-7; weak D call: TRBD1 (6 bases). The ends were cut back, 2 bases at V and 2 bases at J, with 14 bases in the middle. CDR3 length: 15 amino acids. CDR1 SGHTS and CDR2 YDEGEE come from the germline V gene.

This clone was detected a few times. The V call is TRBV7-9, the J call TRBJ2-3; perhaps TRBD2 as D (6 bases). Germline CDR1 is SEHNR and CDR2 is FQNEAQ (reference sequence). CDR3 length: 13 residues. The V end lost 6 bases, the J end lost 4 bases, and 11 bases lay between the germline ends. Written as DNA, the CDR3 is TGTGCCAGCAGTACTAGCTTTCCAGATACGCAGTATTTT. Translating it yields CASSTSFPDTQYF.

The V and J genes are TRBV6-5 and TRBJ2-1; D gene uncertain. The CDR3 runs 12 residues. V was pared by 2 bases and J by 5 bases, with 4 bases between. From germline, CDR1 is MNHEY and CDR2 SVGAGI. The chain's CDR3 is CASSYPNNEQFF. The DNA of the CDR3 is TGTGCCAGCAGTTACCCAAACAATGAGCAGTTCTTC.

The chain joins TRBV18 to TRBJ2-7; D ambiguous. CDR1 is KGHSH and CDR2 is LQKENI in the germline V gene. V was cut by 5 bases and J by 5 bases, with 16 bases left in between. The CDR3 runs 14 residues. In DNA form, the CDR3 reads TGTGCCAGCTCAGCTAGTGGCACAAGGAACGAGCAGTACTTC. Its protein is CASSASGTRNEQYF.

The chain couples TRBV27 to TRBJ2-1, with 7 positions matching TRBD1. In germline, CDR1 is MNHEY, CDR2 SMNVEV (reference sequence). This CDR3 has 17 residues. The ends lost 6 bases at V and 4 bases at J; junction bases unmatched: 15. Written as DNA, the CDR3 is TGTGCCAGCAGCTCTAACCTCCCGGGGACAGCGTACAATGAGCAGTTCTTC. Translated, it gives CASSSNLPGTAYNEQFF.

This sequence joins TRBV10-2 and TRBJ2-5; 7 nucleotides align to TRBD2. Germline V gene lookup returns CDR1 WSHSY and CDR2 SAAADI. V was pared by 6 bases and J by 3 bases, with 4 bases of the junction left unmatched. This CDR3 is built from 13 residues. This chain's CDR3 is CASRASGKETQYF. The DNA of the CDR3 is TGCGCCAGCAGGGCTAGCGGTAAAGAGACCCAGTACTTC.

The chain combines TRBV15 with TRBJ2-7; D might be TRBD2 (5 bases). The CDR3 runs 13 residues. V dropped 0 bases and J dropped 5 bases, with 8 bases sitting between them. The germline V gene encodes CDR1 LNHNV and CDR2 YYDKDF (reference sequence). CDR3 sequence (DNA): TGTGCCACCAGCAGAGATGCCGGGGACGAGCAGTACTTC. Encoded protein: CATSRDAGDEQYF.

The chain combines TRBV6-1 with TRBJ2-3; D is possibly TRBD1 (5 bases). Trimming pared 0 bases from V and 3 bases from J, leaving 16 bases between. This CDR3 is 17 amino acids long. Per germline, CDR1 MNHNS and CDR2 SASEGT. The CDR3 DNA reads TGTGCCAGCAGTGAAGCGTTAGGGGTAGTAGGGACAGATACGCAGTATTTT. It translates to CASSEALGVVGTDTQYF.

This chain connects TRBV30 to TRBJ2-3, with 11 bases that match TRBD2. J was trimmed by 3 bases and V by 4 bases; bases with no gene match: 3. CDR3 length: 14 residues. The germline CDR1 and CDR2 sequences are GTSNPN and SVGIG (reference sequence). The CDR3 spells CAWKTSGETDTQYF. In nucleotides, the CDR3 is TGTGCCTGGAAGACTAGCGGGGAGACAGATACGCAGTATTTT.

The rearrangement uses TRBV5-1 and TRBJ2-1; 7 bases map to TRBD2. CDR3 length: 16 amino acids. With 3 bases clipped from V and 10 bases from J, the junction kept 16 bases outside the gene matches. Germline V gives CDR1 SGHRS, CDR2 YFSETQ. CDR3 loop: CASSWVLGSGEGEQFF. Written as DNA, the CDR3 is TGCGCCAGCAGCTGGGTTCTTGGGAGCGGGGAAGGGGAGCAGTTCTTC.

The chain carries TRBV11-2 and TRBJ2-7; TRBD2 agrees at 11 bases. This CDR3 comprises 17 residues. The germline gives CDR1 SGHAT, CDR2 FQNNGV. V shed 5 bases and J 6 bases; nucleotides not matched to a gene: 15. Here the CDR3 reads CASSQVELLAGAFEQYF. The DNA of the CDR3 is TGTGCCAGCAGCCAGGTGGAGCTACTAGCGGGAGCTTTCGAGCAGTACTTC.

J is TRBJ1-6 and V is TRBV5-1, with TRBD1 matching over 8 bases. The germline V gene has CDR1 SGHRS and CDR2 YFSETQ. The CDR3 loop spans 16 amino acids. The ends lost 4 bases at V and 7 bases at J; junction bases unmatched: 10. CDR3 coding DNA: TGCGCCAGCAGCGCGACTTACAGGGGGACAAATTCACCCCTCCACTTT. It is translated as CASSATYRGTNSPLHF.

In its sample, this clone was seen a few times. The chain joins TRBV19 to TRBJ2-5; TRBD2 matches at 9 bases. J gave up 2 bases and V 6 bases, and 10 bases lay outside the gene matches. CDR3 length: 16 amino acids. Germline CDR1 is LNHDA and CDR2 is SQIVND (reference sequence). The DNA of the CDR3 is TGTGCCAGTAGAAAGCACCGGACTAGCGAGCAAGAGACCCAGTACTTC. It codes for CASRKHRTSEQETQYF.

This chain links TRBV7-3 with TRBJ2-7, with 7 bases matching TRBD1. The CDR3 extends over 15 amino acids. Germline assignment: CDR1 SGHTA and CDR2 FQGTGA. J gave up 4 bases and V 6 bases, and 12 bases lay outside the gene matches. CDR3 coding DNA: TGTGCCAGCAGTAAAGGATGGGACAGAAGTTACGAGCAGTACTTC. Translating gives CASSKGWDRSYEQYF.

The chain combines TRBV28 with TRBJ1-2, with 7 bases fitting TRBD1. With V trimmed by 8 bases and J by 8 bases, 11 bases remained unmatched. CDR3 length equals 13 residues. Looked up from germline, CDR1 is MDHEN and CDR2 is SYDVKM. CDR3 DNA sequence: TGTGCCAGCTTATTACCCCTACAGGGGGGCTACACCTTC. Its translation: CASLLPLQGGYTF.

This chain joins TRBV29-1 and TRBJ1-1, with a possible D match to TRBD1 (5 bases). The CDR3 runs to 11 residues. Germline assignment: CDR1 SQVTM and CDR2 ANQGSEA. Trimming cost V 7 bases and J 5 bases, with 11 bases left between them. CDR3: CSASGGTEAFF. The DNA for the CDR3 is TGCAGCGCCTCGGGGGGGACTGAAGCTTTCTTT.

The rearrangement joins TRBV5-6 to TRBJ1-6, with 11 positions matching TRBD1. This CDR3 comprises 14 residues. The germline CDR1 and CDR2 sequences are SGHDT and YYEEEE. The V gene end was trimmed by 4 bases and the J gene end by 10 bases; junction bases not matched to a gene: 4. The CDR3 sequence: CASSGTGGGSPLHF. The CDR3 region has the DNA TGTGCCAGCAGCGGGACAGGGGGGGGGTCACCCCTCCACTTT.

The V and J genes are TRBV7-9 and TRBJ2-7; 13 bases are shared with TRBD2. The CDR3 is 15 residues long. Germline assignment: CDR1 SEHNR and CDR2 FQNEAQ (reference sequence). V was clipped by 5 bases and J by 3 bases; unmatched bases: 4. CDR3 residues: CASSPTSGRGYEQYF. In DNA, the CDR3 is TGTGCCAGCAGCCCCACTAGCGGGAGGGGCTACGAGCAGTACTTC.

The V and J genes are TRBV6-5 and TRBJ2-7; TRBD2 matches 7 bases. The junction had 7 bases not matched to a gene; V was cut back by 7 bases and J by 4 bases. CDR1 is MNHEY and CDR2 is SVGAGI in the germline V gene. The CDR3 covers 13 residues. The CDR3 DNA follows: TGTGCCAGCAAGGGCGGGAGTAGTTACGAGCAGTACTTC. It specifies CASKGGSSYEQYF.

In nucleotides, the CDR3 is TGTGCCACCAGCAAGGGACTAGCGGCTTCCTACGAGCAGTACTTC. It is translated as CATSKGLAASYEQYF. The chain recombines TRBV15 with TRBJ2-7; 11 positions match TRBD2. Trimming removed 4 bases from V and 1 base from J; junction bases left unmatched: 3. Germline lookup yields CDR1 LNHNV and CDR2 YYDKDF (reference sequence). This CDR3 contains 15 residues.

The V call is TRBV30, the J call TRBJ1-2; no reliable D call. CDR1 is GTSNPN, CDR2 SVGIG, per germline (reference sequence). This CDR3 has 13 amino acids. With 2 bases removed from V and 2 bases from J, the gap between germline ends came to 9 bases. The DNA for the CDR3 is TGTGCCTGGAGTCTTCGGGAAAACTATGGCTACACCTTC. It encodes CAWSLRENYGYTF.

The chain combines TRBV29-1 with TRBJ2-1; a possible D gene is TRBD2 (6 bases). There are 15 residues in the CDR3. Germline assignment: CDR1 SQVTM and CDR2 ANQGSEA. V was shortened by 2 bases and J by 0 bases, with 11 bases between the two germline ends. The CDR3 is CSVERRGYSYNEQFF. CDR3 nucleotide sequence: TGCAGCGTTGAAAGGCGGGGTTACTCCTACAATGAGCAGTTCTTC.